Here is one T cell receptor beta chain with its context. The antigen is undetermined. Here immunoSEQ multiplex PCR was the method, and the copy in TCRdb shows in-frame clones only, minus some. The sample lists roughly 70,000 clones; 80% were seen once. This CDR3 has 14 residues. The V and J ends lost 4 bases and 6 bases, in that order; junction bases with no gene match: 9. From germline, CDR1 is SGHKS and CDR2 YYEKEE (reference sequence). The sample comes from a study of cytotoxic CD8 clonotypes in ibrutinib-treated CLL. Findings and caveats of the study: The study found baseline clonality above age-matched healthy donors, tracking circulating CD8+ T-cell counts. Progressing and sustained-remission patients had different sampling times. Whereas clonality rose at ibrutinib response, it declined toward baseline at progression. With treatment, public clonotypes, which were uncommon, either contracted or remained stable.

The receptor was isolated from a human donor with chronic lymphocytic leukemia. Sequencing used PBMCs, obtained at disease progression, from a patient treated with ibrutinib. The chain uses TRBV5-5 and TRBJ1-2, with 7 bases matching TRBD1. DNA of the CDR3: TGTGCCAGCAGCGATCGACAGGGTTTGAATGGCTACACCTTC. Translation gives CASSDRQGLNGYTF.